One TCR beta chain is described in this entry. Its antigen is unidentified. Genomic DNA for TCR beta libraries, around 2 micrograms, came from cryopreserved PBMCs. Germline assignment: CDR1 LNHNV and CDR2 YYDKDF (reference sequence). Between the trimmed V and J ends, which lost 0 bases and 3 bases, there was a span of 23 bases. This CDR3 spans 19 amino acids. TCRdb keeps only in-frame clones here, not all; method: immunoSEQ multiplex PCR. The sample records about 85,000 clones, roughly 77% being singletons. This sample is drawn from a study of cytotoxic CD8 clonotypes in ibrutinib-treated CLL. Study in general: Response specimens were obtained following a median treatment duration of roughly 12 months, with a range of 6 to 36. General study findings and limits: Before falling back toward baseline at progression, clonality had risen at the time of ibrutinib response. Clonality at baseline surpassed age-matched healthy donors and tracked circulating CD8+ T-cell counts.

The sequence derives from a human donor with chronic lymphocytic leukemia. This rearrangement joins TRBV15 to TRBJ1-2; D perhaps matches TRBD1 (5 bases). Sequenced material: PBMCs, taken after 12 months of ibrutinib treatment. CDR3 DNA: TGTGCCACCAGCAGAGATCGGGGTGGGAGCACCTGGGGGGACTATGGCTACACCTTC. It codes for CATSRDRGGSTWGDYGYTF.